This passage covers 22 T cell receptor beta chains from one sample sequenced in a study of cytomegalovirus exposure and HLA in healthy donors. It was with 60 Vbeta and 13 Jbeta primers that the PCR ran. The data were produced by immunoSEQ multiplex PCR, yet TCRdb's version contains in-frame clones alone and is incomplete. The sample records some 150,000 clones, about four fifths being singletons. The sequenced sample was PBMCs. The receptors stem from a middle-aged man in good health and CMV-seropositive.

The chain joins TRBV28 to TRBJ2-3; TRBD2 matches 13 bases. Trimming removed 5 bases from V and 2 bases from J; junction bases left unmatched: 13. The CDR3 totals 19 residues. Germline V CDR1 and CDR2: MDHEN, SYDVKM. The CDR3 DNA reads TGTGCCAGCAGTCCCCCCGCTCGGGGACTAGCGGGATCCACAGATACGCAGTATTTT. This encodes CASSPPARGLAGSTDTQYF.

The chain couples TRBV6-1 to TRBJ2-3; 10 positions agree with TRBD2. This CDR3 has 18 amino acids. Germline values: CDR1 MNHNS, CDR2 SASEGT. V was clipped by 6 bases and J by 5 bases; unmatched bases: 17. CDR3: CASREHEQREGLKDTQYF. CDR3 DNA: TGTGCCAGCAGGGAACACGAGCAGCGGGAGGGCTTGAAAGATACGCAGTATTTT.

This chain connects TRBV5-8 to TRBJ1-5; TRBD1 agrees at 10 bases. Germline lookup yields CDR1 SGHTS and CDR2 YDEGEE. With 4 bases clipped from V and 5 bases from J, the junction kept 3 bases outside the gene matches. This CDR3 comprises 14 residues. The CDR3 nucleotides are TGTGCCAGCAGCCCCGGGACAGGGGATCAGCCCCAGCATTTT. Translating it yields CASSPGTGDQPQHF.

The gene calls are TRBV6-5 and TRBJ2-6; D perhaps matches TRBD1 (5 bases). CDR1 is MNHEY, CDR2 SVGAGI, per germline. There are 15 residues in the CDR3. The V end lost 6 bases, the J end lost 7 bases, and 16 bases lay between the germline ends. The CDR3 region has the DNA TGTGCCAGCAGCCTCACCCCTGACAGAGCCAACGTCCTGACTTTC. Residues: CASSLTPDRANVLTF.

The V call is TRBV7-9, the J call TRBJ2-3; D remains ambiguous. Germline V gene lookup returns CDR1 SEHNR and CDR2 FQNEAQ (reference sequence). CDR3 size: 12 residues. V was clipped by 5 bases and J by 6 bases, with 9 bases between them. CDR3 amino acids: CASSPDWDTQYF. The CDR3 DNA reads TGTGCCAGCAGCCCAGACTGGGATACGCAGTATTTT.

The chain combines TRBV9 with TRBJ1-2; D is unresolved. This CDR3 comprises 15 residues. Trimming left V 0 bases short and J 7 bases short, with 16 bases between. The germline V gene encodes CDR1 SGDLS and CDR2 YYNGEE. The CDR3 DNA sequence: TGTGCCAGCAGCGTAGACCCCGGCCGGGTTGGTGGCTACACCTTC. Its translation is CASSVDPGRVGGYTF.

The V call is TRBV2, the J call TRBJ1-5, with 11 bases matching TRBD1. The CDR3 sequence is 14 residues long. Germline-derived CDR1 and CDR2 are SNHLY and FYNNEI. Losses at the gene ends were 7 bases for V and 6 bases for J; bases not matched to a gene: 5. For the CDR3, the DNA is TGTGCCAGCATCCCGGGACAGGGGGGTCAGCCCCAGCATTTT. It specifies CASIPGQGGQPQHF.

A word on this clone: At one end, the junction sequence differs from germline, possibly due to a read error. CDR3 DNA: TGTTCCAGCAGCGGTAGCGGGAGGGTCTACGAGCAGTACTTC. Protein sequence: CSSSGSGRVYEQYF. The V and J genes are TRBV7-9 and TRBJ2-7, with 11 positions matching TRBD2. The CDR3 loop spans 14 amino acids. Germline lookup yields CDR1 SEHNR and CDR2 FQNEAQ (reference sequence).

In its sample, this clone was seen once. V usage is TRBV19 and J usage is TRBJ1-6, with a weak D call TRBD1 (6 bases). In germline, CDR1 is LNHDA, CDR2 SQIVND (reference sequence). The CDR3 is 14 residues long. V lost 1 base and J 11 bases, leaving 12 bases between the germline ends. The CDR3 is CASSIGGQGTPLHF. CDR3 coding DNA: TGTGCCAGTAGTATAGGGGGGCAGGGCACACCCCTCCACTTT.

The count of this clone is one. One junction end disagrees with the germline gene, perhaps due to a read error. The chain recombines TRBV5-1 with TRBJ2-5; weak D call: TRBD1 (5 bases). Germline values: CDR1 SGHRS, CDR2 YFSETQ. The length of the CDR3 is 14 residues. CDR3 in DNA: TGCGCCAGCACCCCTTTCCAGGGCCAAGAGGCCCAGTACTTC. Amino acid sequence: CASTPFQGQEAQYF.

The chain recombines TRBV29-1 with TRBJ2-2; 7 nucleotides match TRBD1. Trimming took 3 bases from V and 4 from J; bases not matched to a gene: 11. CDR3 length equals 16 residues. CDR1 SQVTM and CDR2 ANQGSEA come from the germline V gene. This CDR3 reads CSVDNARGRATGELFF. CDR3 bases: TGCAGCGTTGACAATGCTAGGGGGCGCGCCACCGGGGAGCTGTTTTTT.

This sequence joins TRBV4-1 and TRBJ2-3; D is unclear. The CDR3 runs to 16 residues. Germline lookup yields CDR1 MGHRA and CDR2 YSYEKL. V was pared by 0 bases and J by 0 bases, with 10 bases between. For the CDR3, the DNA is TGCGCCAGCAGCCAAGAGGTCAGCGCTAGCACAGATACGCAGTATTTT. Encoded protein: CASSQEVSASTDTQYF.

The V and J genes are TRBV6-9 and TRBJ1-1; D ambiguous. This CDR3 is built from 16 residues. Germline CDR1 reads MNHGY; CDR2 reads SVAAGI. V lost 0 bases to trimming and J lost 1 base, with 12 bases between them. Written as DNA, the CDR3 is TGTGCCAGCAGTTATTCCCATTCAAGCAAGAACACTGAAGCTTTCTTT. Its protein product is CASSYSHSSKNTEAFF.

A note on this clone: The identical CDR3 is also encoded by other nucleotide sequences in the sample. The chain employs TRBV5-6 and TRBJ1-2; TRBD1 agrees at 7 bases. Germline-derived CDR1 and CDR2 are SGHDT and YYEEEE. CDR3 length: 18 residues. The V gene end was trimmed by 7 bases and the J gene end by 5 bases; junction bases not matched to a gene: 23. The CDR3 nucleotides are TGTGCCAGCCGGATTGGGCCCGGGACAGATCGTTTCCCGTATGGCTACACCTTC. It codes for CASRIGPGTDRFPYGYTF.

The chain's CDR3 is CASSMRGQGGQETQYF. CDR3 coding DNA: TGTGCCAGTAGTATGAGGGGACAGGGTGGTCAAGAGACCCAGTACTTC. V and J are TRBV19 and TRBJ2-5; 9 bases agree with TRBD1. CDR3 length: 16 residues. Germline V gene sequence: CDR1 LNHDA, CDR2 SQIVND (reference sequence). The V gene end was trimmed by 3 bases and the J gene end by 2 bases; junction bases not matched to a gene: 7. Together with reference TRBV19 and TRBJ2-5, the CDR3 gives the full variable domain: DGGITQSPKYLFRKEGQNVTLSCEQNLNHDAMYWYRQDPGQGLRLIYYSQIVNDFQKGDIAEGYSVSREKKESFPLTVTSAQKNPTAFYLCASSMRGQGGQETQYFGPGTRLLVL.

In DNA form, the CDR3 reads TGTGCCAGCAGTTATTCCGACAGTAGCACTGAAGCTTTCTTT. Protein: CASSYSDSSTEAFF. V is TRBV6-5 and J is TRBJ1-1; possible D gene TRBD1, 5 bases. CDR3 size: 14 residues. The V gene's germline CDR1 is MNHEY and CDR2 SVGAGI. V lost 3 bases and J lost 4, with 12 bases in between.

The chain links TRBV11-3 to TRBJ2-7; TRBD2 aligns across 13 bases. The length of the CDR3 is 15 residues. Germline loops: CDR1 SGHNT, CDR2 YENEEA. Trimming cost V 5 bases and J 6 bases; bases outside gene matches: 7. CDR3 in DNA: TGTGCCAGCAGCCGCGGACTAGCGGGAGCTCTCGAGCAGTACTTC. Translated: CASSRGLAGALEQYF. Supplemented by reference TRBV11-3 and TRBJ2-7, the full variable domain reads EAGVVQSPRYKIIEKKQPVAFWCNPISGHNTLYWYLQNLGQGPELLIRYENEEAVDDSQLPKDRFSAERLKGVDSTLKIQPAELGDSAVYLCASSRGLAGALEQYFGPGTRLTVT.

The rearrangement joins TRBV7-9 to TRBJ2-5, with TRBD2 identical over 9 bases. The CDR3 extends over 15 amino acids. Per germline, CDR1 SEHNR and CDR2 FQNEAQ (reference sequence). V lost 3 bases, J lost 1 base, and 3 bases stayed unmatched. CDR3 bases: TGTGCCAGCAGCTTTGCGGGAGGGGCCCAAGAGACCCAGTACTTC. This gives the protein CASSFAGGAQETQYF.

This clone was recorded a few times. V gene TRBV7-2 combines with J gene TRBJ2-3; the D gene is possibly TRBD1 (5 bases). The CDR3 spans 12 residues. V lost 5 bases and J 6 bases, leaving 9 bases between the germline ends. Germline V gives CDR1 SGHTA, CDR2 FQGNSA. CDR3 nucleotide sequence: TGTGCCAGCAGCGATTCAGGGGATACGCAGTATTTT. Its translation is CASSDSGDTQYF. Looking up the rest from reference TRBV7-2 and TRBJ2-3 gives the full variable domain: GAGVSQSPSNKVTEKGKDVELRCDPISGHTALYWYRQSLGQGLEFLIYFQGNSAPDKSGLPSDRFSAERTGGSVSTLTIQRTQQEDSAVYLCASSDSGDTQYFGPGTRLTVL.

The genes are TRBV27 and TRBJ1-1, with 7 bases matching TRBD1. The CDR3 runs to 14 residues. The V gene's germline CDR1 is MNHEY and CDR2 SMNVEV (reference sequence). Trimming cost V 3 bases and J 5 bases; bases outside gene matches: 6. For the CDR3, the DNA is TGTGCCAGCAGTTTTTCGCTGACAGGGACTGAAGCTTTCTTT. This translates into CASSFSLTGTEAFF.

The chain joins TRBV5-1 to TRBJ2-5; TRBD2 matches at 7 bases. The end of the DNA fits TRBJ2-7 better, so the J call may be wrong. The CDR3 covers 14 residues. The germline V gene encodes CDR1 SGHRS and CDR2 YFSETQ. CDR3 in amino acids: CASSLGAGYYEQYF. CDR3 sequence (DNA): TGCGCCAGCAGCTTGGGAGCGGGATACTACGAGCAGTACTTC.

J is TRBJ1-1 and V is TRBV5-1; D not certain. CDR1 and CDR2 (germline): SGHRS, YFSETQ. V lost 0 bases to trimming and J lost 1 base, with 10 bases between them. The CDR3 is 15 amino acids. CDR3 nucleotide sequence: TGCGCCAGCAGCTTGGGTGGCACCGCGAACACTGAAGCTTTCTTT. As protein: CASSLGGTANTEAFF.